Listed below are T cell receptor beta chains from one sample, sequenced in a study of T-cell memory formation after mild COVID-19. In TCRdb, the 5' RACE reads were re-called with MiXCR into one record per CDR3 protein. The table lists 340,000 or so distinct CDR3 sequences, 13% of them singletons. The specimen sequenced was PBMCs or a T cell subset sorted from them (not recorded which). These TCRs come from a man aged 18 to 35 who had mild COVID-19 (a few samples of this study predate the infection). Cell type and time point are not known. The CDR3 runs from the conserved cysteine through the conserved F or W. D genes are given only for firm matches. Part of the rows lack a size; the others show once, few, many or a class for expanded clones.

TRBV7-9,TRBJ1-1,many,NA,TGTGCCAGCAGCTTAGCGCTGGTGAACACTGAAGCTTTCTTT,CASSLALVNTEAFF
TRBV4-3,TRBJ1-5,few,NA,TGCGCCAGCACCCCGGCCCCAGGGCAGCCCCAGCATTTT,CASTPAPGQPQHF
TRBV7-2,TRBJ2-4,NA,NA,TGTGCCAGCAGCGCCGCAGGGGTTGCCAAAAACATTCAGTACTTC,CASSAAGVAKNIQYF
TRBV29-1,TRBJ2-1,NA,TRBD1,TGCAGCGTCGACAGGGGGATGTACAATGAGCAGTTCTTC,CSVDRGMYNEQFF
TRBV6-5,TRBJ1-4,NA,TRBD1,TGTGCCAGCAGTTCGACAGGGTGGAGTGAAAAACTGTTTTTT,CASSSTGWSEKLFF
TRBV28,TRBJ2-2,NA,NA,TGTGCCAGCAGTTCCCCCGGAAGGCGTGGGACCGGGGAGCTGTTTTTT,CASSSPGRRGTGELFF
TRBV7-2,TRBJ2-7,NA,NA,TGTGCCAGCAGCTTAGATTTTTGGGAGGTCCGGGTCAGGAACTACGAGCAGTACTTC,CASSLDFWEVRVRNYEQYF
TRBV4-2,TRBJ2-1,NA,TRBD1,TGTGCCAGCAGCCTACGGGACAGGGTTGATGAGCAGTTCTTC,CASSLRDRVDEQFF
TRBV5-1,TRBJ2-5,many,TRBD2,TGCGCCAGCAGCAGGGGACTAGCGGGGACGAGAGAGACCCAGTACTTC,CASSRGLAGTRETQYF
TRBV6-1,TRBJ2-3,few,TRBD2,TGTGCCAGCAGTGTTAGCGGGGGAGGAGATACGCAGTATTTT,CASSVSGGGDTQYF
TRBV5-1,TRBJ1-1,few,TRBD1,TGCGCCAGCAGCCAACAGGGGCAAACTGAAGCTTTCTTT,CASSQQGQTEAFF
TRBV7-9,TRBJ2-7,few,NA,TGTGCCAGCAGCCGTTTTAGTGGGTATGAGCAGTACTTC,CASSRFSGYEQYF
TRBV6-2/TRBV6-3,TRBJ2-7,NA,TRBD1,TGTGCCAGCAGTTACGGGGACAGCTACGAGCAGTACTTC,CASSYGDSYEQYF
TRBV5-1,TRBJ2-1,many,NA,TGCGCCAGCAGCTCAAGGGGCTTCGGTAGTGAGCAGTTCTTC,CASSSRGFGSEQFF
TRBV28,TRBJ2-5,few,NA,TGTGCCAGCAGCTGGAGAAGAGAAGAGACCCAGTACTTC,CASSWRREETQYF
TRBV6-2/TRBV6-3,TRBJ2-3,once,TRBD2,TGTGCCAGCAGCTCCCCAAAGCGGGGGTCTCGCACAGATACGCAGTATTTT,CASSSPKRGSRTDTQYF
TRBV5-1,TRBJ2-7,NA,NA,TGCGCCAGCAGTTCAGACCCTATCTCTTCCTACGAGCAGTACTTC,CASSSDPISSYEQYF
TRBV4-3,TRBJ1-2,NA,NA,TGCGCCAGCAGCCAAGAGGCCTATGGCTACACCTTC,CASSQEAYGYTF
TRBV7-3,TRBJ2-2,NA,TRBD2,TGTGCCAGCAGCCAACACAGTAGCGGGGGGGCCCCCGGGGAGCTGTTTTTT,CASSQHSSGGAPGELFF
TRBV4-3,TRBJ2-5,many,TRBD2,TGCGCCAGCAGCCAAGGGGGGAGGGAGCAAGAGACCCAGTACTTC,CASSQGGREQETQYF
TRBV5-1,TRBJ2-3,few,NA,TGCGCCAGCAGCCCCAGAACTAGAGACGGCACAGATACGCAGTATTTT,CASSPRTRDGTDTQYF
TRBV5-1,TRBJ2-7,few,NA,TGCGCCAGCAGCTTGGTAGTCGGATCCTACGAGCAGTACTTC,CASSLVVGSYEQYF
TRBV7-8,TRBJ2-7,many,NA,TGTGCCAGCAGCTTCCAATACGAGCAGTACTTC,CASSFQYEQYF
TRBV12-3/TRBV12-4,TRBJ1-2,many,NA,TGTGCCAGCAGTTTACAGGGGTTTAACTATGGCTACACCTTC,CASSLQGFNYGYTF
TRBV6-5,TRBJ1-1,many,NA,TGTGCCAGCAGTTATTCAGCGAACACTGAAGCTTTCTTT,CASSYSANTEAFF
TRBV9,TRBJ1-4,few,NA,TGTGCCAGCAGCCTGGGCCGGGACAATGAAAAACTGTTTTTT,CASSLGRDNEKLFF
TRBV4-1,TRBJ2-1,NA,TRBD2,TGCGCCAGCAGCCAAGAACGTAGCGGGGGGCGGTATGAGCAGTTCTTC,CASSQERSGGRYEQFF
TRBV5-1,TRBJ2-2,few,NA,TGCGCCAGCTGTGAGGGGGGCACCGGGGAGCTGTTTTTT,CASCEGGTGELFF
TRBV7-9,TRBJ2-2,few,TRBD2,TGTGCCAGCAGCTTAGCCGGGACTAGCGGAGCTACCGGGGAGCTGTTTTTT,CASSLAGTSGATGELFF
TRBV9,TRBJ1-1,few,TRBD1,TGTGCCAGCAGCGTCGATCGACAGGGCGGGGAGACTGAAGCTTTCTTT,CASSVDRQGGETEAFF
TRBV11-2,TRBJ1-1,few,NA,TGTGCCAGCAGCTTAGCGGGATCCCCTACCGGGACCACTGAAGCTTTCTTT,CASSLAGSPTGTTEAFF
TRBV6-2/TRBV6-3,TRBJ1-2,few,NA,TGTGCCAGCAGTTACCTGGCGGACAGAAACTATGGCTACACCTTC,CASSYLADRNYGYTF
TRBV5-1,TRBJ1-1,NA,NA,TGCGCCAGCAGCTTGATCAGGGACCGAACTGAAGCTTTCTTT,CASSLIRDRTEAFF
TRBV12-3/TRBV12-4,TRBJ2-1,NA,TRBD1,TGTGCCAGCAGCGTCGACAGGGGGCCCTACAATGAGCAGTTCTTC,CASSVDRGPYNEQFF
TRBV2,TRBJ2-7,many,TRBD2,TGTGCCAGCAGGGCTTCTAGCGGGGGCTACGAGCAGTACTTC,CASRASSGGYEQYF
TRBV29-1,TRBJ1-1,NA,NA,TGCAGCGGGGCATCGGGGTTCAACACTGAAGCTTTCTTT,CSGASGFNTEAFF
TRBV5-4,TRBJ2-3,NA,TRBD2,TGTGCCAGCAGCCTGGGACTAGCGGGGGGGCTCGGAGATACGCAGTATTTT,CASSLGLAGGLGDTQYF
TRBV5-1,TRBJ2-5,NA,TRBD1,TGCGCCAGCAGAACGGGACAGGGGATGGAGACCCAGTACTTC,CASRTGQGMETQYF
TRBV4-1,TRBJ1-5,NA,NA,TGCGCCAGCAGCCAAGTGGACAGTAGCAATCAGCCCCAGCATTTT,CASSQVDSSNQPQHF
TRBV6-2/TRBV6-3,TRBJ1-5,NA,NA,TGTGCCAGCAGTTACTCGAAGGGGGGGCTTCAGCCCCAGCATTTT,CASSYSKGGLQPQHF
TRBV3-1,TRBJ1-1,few,TRBD1,TGTGCCAGCAGCCAAGTAGGGGGCTGGAACACTGAAGCTTTCTTT,CASSQVGGWNTEAFF
TRBV4-3,TRBJ2-1,many,NA,TGCGCCAGCAGCCAACGAGTGGGGGTCAATGAGCAGTTCTTC,CASSQRVGVNEQFF
TRBV18,TRBJ2-3,many,NA,TGTGCCAGCTCCACGATGGGGGCGAGAAAAGATACGCAGTATTTT,CASSTMGARKDTQYF
TRBV5-1,TRBJ2-3,few,NA,TGCGCCAGCAGCTCAAGCCGTACCACAGATACGCAGTATTTT,CASSSSRTTDTQYF
TRBV6-6,TRBJ2-2,few,NA,TGTGCCAGCAGTTATAGGAGTAACACCGGGGAGCTGTTTTTT,CASSYRSNTGELFF
TRBV2,TRBJ2-2,few,TRBD2,TGTGCCAGCAGTCGACTAGCGGGGGCCGGGGAGCTGTTTTTT,CASSRLAGAGELFF
TRBV5-1,TRBJ2-3,few,TRBD2,TGCGCCAGCAGCTCAATAGCGGGGACTAGCACAGATACGCAGTATTTT,CASSSIAGTSTDTQYF
TRBV5-1,TRBJ1-1,few,TRBD1,TGCGCCAGCAGCTTTTTGGGGACAGGCAACACTGAAGCTTTCTTT,CASSFLGTGNTEAFF
TRBV9,TRBJ2-3,NA,TRBD1,TGTGCAAGCAGTGCCGGGACAGGGTACACAGATACGCAGTATTTT,CASSAGTGYTDTQYF
TRBV4-1,TRBJ1-5,few,NA,TGCGCCAGCAGCCACCGCGCGGTGAGCAATCAGCCCCAGCATTTT,CASSHRAVSNQPQHF
TRBV11-1,TRBJ2-4,few,NA,TGTGCCAGCAGCCCCTCAGGCGGGAACATTCAGTACTTC,CASSPSGGNIQYF
TRBV7-2,TRBJ1-1,few,NA,TGTGCCAGCAGCTTAGACATAAGGGATGCTTTCTTT,CASSLDIRDAFF
TRBV12-3/TRBV12-4,TRBJ1-2,NA,TRBD1,TGTGCCACAGCCGGGACAGAATATGGCTACACCTTC,CATAGTEYGYTF
TRBV4-1,TRBJ2-1,once,NA,TGCGCCAGCAGCCGAAGTGGCCGGGGCGATGAGCAGTTCTTC,CASSRSGRGDEQFF